A single sample is the source of the 32 T cell receptor beta chains below, sequenced in a study of monozygotic twins with inflammatory bowel disease. TCRdb processed the 5' RACE reads again and assigns one entry to each CDR3 protein, with no DNA. The sample totals about 380,000 distinct CDR3 sequences; its top ten clones hold 2.5% to 3%. Sequencing was carried out using blood. The receptors originated from a human donor with ulcerative colitis or Crohn's disease, or a healthy co-twin of an affected twin (not recorded which).

The rearrangement joins TRBV11-2 to TRBJ2-2. The CDR3 is made up of 17 amino acids. In germline, CDR1 is SGHAT, CDR2 FQNNGV. The CDR3 sequence: CASSLSVIWLNTGELFF.

The rearrangement joins TRBV11-2 to TRBJ1-4. CDR3 length: 14 amino acids. Germline-derived CDR1 and CDR2 are SGHAT and FQNNGV. CDR3: CASSYGDLYEKLFF. The entire variable domain, with the rest obtained from reference TRBV11-2 and TRBJ1-4, is as follows: EAGVAQSPRYKIIEKRQSVAFWCNPISGHATLYWYQQILGQGPKLLIQFQNNGVVDDSQLPKDRFSAERLKGVDSTLKIQPAKLEDSAVYLCASSYGDLYEKLFFGSGTQLSVL.

This chain connects TRBV4-1 to TRBJ2-7. This CDR3 has 16 residues. Per germline, CDR1 MGHRA and CDR2 YSYEKL. CDR3 sequence: CASSQDNQKSSYEQYF.

This chain uses TRBV3-1 with TRBJ2-2; without DNA, the TCRdb call of TRBD2 cannot be checked. The CDR3 has 18 amino acids. Germline V gene data show CDR1 as LGHDT and CDR2 as YNNKEL (reference sequence). The CDR3: CASSPWILLGQATGELFF.

This chain links TRBV7-9 with TRBJ2-3; the D call of TRBD1 rests on TCRdb alone, since no DNA is present to check it. The germline V gene encodes CDR1 SEHNR and CDR2 FQNEAQ (reference sequence). The CDR3 covers 14 residues. The chain's CDR3 is CASSRLQGPDTQYF.

V is TRBV7-6 and J is TRBJ2-1; checking the TCRdb D call of TRBD2 is not possible without DNA. Per germline, CDR1 SGHVS and CDR2 FNYEAQ. This CDR3 is 14 amino acids long. The CDR3 reads CASSFGGGANEQFF.

This chain connects TRBV5-1 to TRBJ2-7. CDR3 length: 13 amino acids. CDR1 is SGHRS, CDR2 YFSETQ, per germline. The chain's CDR3 is CASSLGSLYEQYF.

The CDR3 loop reads CASSFPRDGYGYTF. This sequence joins TRBV7-2 and TRBJ1-2; TCRdb's assignment of TRBD1 cannot be checked, as there is no DNA. The CDR3 sequence is 14 residues long. Germline V CDR1 and CDR2: SGHTA, FQGNSA. Looking up the rest from reference TRBV7-2 and TRBJ1-2 gives the full variable domain: GAGVSQSPSNKVTEKGKDVELRCDPISGHTALYWYRQSLGQGLEFLIYFQGNSAPDKSGLPSDRFSAERTGGSVSTLTIQRTQQEDSAVYLCASSFPRDGYGYTFGSGTRLTVV.

The CDR3 loop reads CASSSRGLALLQDNEQFF. This chain uses TRBV5-1 with TRBJ2-1; as DNA is missing, the TRBD2 call by TCRdb cannot be tested. Germline assignment: CDR1 SGHRS and CDR2 YFSETQ. There are 18 residues in the CDR3.

The chain joins TRBV7-2 to TRBJ1-6; the D call from TCRdb, TRBD1, cannot be confirmed without DNA. There are 16 residues in the CDR3. CDR1 is SGHTA, CDR2 FQGNSA, per germline. The CDR3: CASSLVWAGGYSPLHF.

CDR3 residues: CASSQDESRYNEQFF. V is TRBV4-3 and J is TRBJ2-1; TCRdb calls TRBD2, which cannot be checked without DNA. Germline V gene data show CDR1 as LGHNA and CDR2 as YSLEER. The CDR3 spans 15 residues.

This sequence joins TRBV14 and TRBJ2-5; the D call from TCRdb, TRBD2, cannot be confirmed without DNA. Germline CDR1 SGHDN, CDR2 FVKESK. CDR3 size: 17 residues. The CDR3 loop is CASSPWDSGGYQETQYF.

The V gene is TRBV18, the J gene TRBJ1-6. CDR1 and CDR2 (germline): KGHSH, LQKENI. The CDR3 is 14 residues long. CDR3: CASSPEAGRSPLHF.

The chain carries TRBV12-3 or TRBV12-4 and TRBJ1-2. CDR3 length: 13 residues. Here the CDR3 reads CASILQLGNGYTF.

The V and J genes are TRBV6-5 and TRBJ1-2; TCRdb calls TRBD1, which cannot be checked without DNA. Germline CDR1 MNHEY, CDR2 SVGAGI. The CDR3 contains 15 residues. The CDR3 sequence is CASSYSGGRNYGYTF.

The V call is TRBV12-3 or TRBV12-4, the J call TRBJ2-7; the D call of TRBD1 rests on TCRdb alone, since no DNA is present to check it. The CDR3 spans 16 residues. The CDR3 spells CASRHLLGQGVNEQYF.

The rearrangement joins TRBV6-5 to TRBJ2-2. The CDR3 is made up of 14 amino acids. From germline, CDR1 is MNHEY and CDR2 SVGAGI. CDR3 amino acids: CASSSIRNTGELFF.

V gene TRBV30 combines with J gene TRBJ1-3. This CDR3 comprises 17 residues. Germline CDR1 GTSNPN, CDR2 SVGIG (reference sequence). The CDR3 protein is CAWSVARSWPSGNTIYF.

V is TRBV20-1 and J is TRBJ1-6. CDR3 length: 14 residues. The germline V gene has CDR1 DFQATT and CDR2 SNEGSKA (reference sequence). The chain's CDR3 is CSARRAYSNSPLHF.

The V gene is TRBV5-5, the J gene TRBJ1-2; the TCRdb call, TRBD1, lacks DNA for checking. The length of the CDR3 is 18 residues. In germline, CDR1 is SGHKS, CDR2 YYEKEE (reference sequence). The CDR3 sequence: CASSLDGDRGRLNYGYTF.

V is TRBV5-1 and J is TRBJ2-5; the D call of TRBD2 rests on TCRdb alone, since no DNA is present to check it. The CDR3 consists of 15 residues. CDR1 and CDR2 from the germline V gene are SGHRS and YFSETQ. Here the CDR3 reads CASSALAGVQETQYF.

The chain employs TRBV12-3 or TRBV12-4 and TRBJ2-5. This CDR3 spans 14 amino acids. The CDR3 reads CASSLTGLGETQYF.

The chain combines TRBV27 with TRBJ2-7; with no DNA, the TCRdb D assignment of TRBD1 cannot be verified. CDR1 is MNHEY, CDR2 SMNVEV, per germline (reference sequence). The CDR3 runs to 12 residues. CDR3 loop: CASSKYRDRKYF.

V and J are TRBV6-2 or TRBV6-3 and TRBJ2-7; TCRdb indicates TRBD1, and absent DNA this call remains unverified. The germline V gene has CDR1 MNHEY and CDR2 SVGEGT. The CDR3 has 15 amino acids. CDR3 sequence reads: CASKRGHQSSYEQYF.

The chain is built from TRBV9 and TRBJ2-7. Per the germline V gene, CDR1 is SGDLS and CDR2 is YYNGEE. The CDR3 sequence is 16 residues long. CDR3 in amino acids: CASSVVGTGSFYEQYF.

The rearrangement links TRBV11-2 to TRBJ2-7. CDR1 and CDR2 from the germline V gene are SGHAT and FQNNGV. The CDR3 covers 14 residues. The CDR3 loop reads CASSLDPRAYEQYF.

The chain has TRBV5-1 and TRBJ2-1. Germline loops: CDR1 SGHRS, CDR2 YFSETQ. The CDR3 length is 13 residues. The CDR3 spells CASSLVLNNERFF. The entire variable domain, with the rest obtained from reference TRBV5-1 and TRBJ2-1, is as follows: KAGVTQTPRYLIKTRGQQVTLSCSPISGHRSVSWYQQTPGQGLQFLFEYFSETQRNKGNFPGRFSGRQFSNSRSEMNVSTLELGDSALYLCASSLVLNNERFFGPGTRLTVL.

This chain links TRBV4-2 with TRBJ2-1; TCRdb designates TRBD2, a call that cannot be tested without DNA. Germline values: CDR1 LGHNA, CDR2 YNFKEQ. There are 15 residues in the CDR3. The CDR3 loop reads CASSQSEAGYNEQFF.

The J gene is TRBJ2-3, the V gene TRBV7-2; absent DNA, TCRdb's TRBD1 call cannot be checked. The CDR3 length is 16 residues. CDR1 is SGHTA, CDR2 FQGNSA, per germline. The CDR3 region is CASSSGRLLSTDTQYF.

The V call is TRBV18, the J call TRBJ1-1. Germline V gene sequence: CDR1 KGHSH, CDR2 LQKENI. The CDR3 length is 14 residues. This chain's CDR3 is CASSDYEMNTEAIF.

The chain links TRBV4-2 to TRBJ1-1; the D gene TCRdb calls, TRBD1, cannot be checked with no DNA. Germline loops: CDR1 LGHNA, CDR2 YNFKEQ. The CDR3 is 18 amino acids. CDR3: CASSQVPGEVSMNTEAFF.

The chain links TRBV6-1 to TRBJ2-7; as DNA is missing, the TRBD1 call by TCRdb cannot be tested. From germline, CDR1 is MNHNS and CDR2 SASEGT. The CDR3 runs to 17 residues. The CDR3 loop is CASGHTAGHPFSYEQYF.